The clone carrying this T cell receptor (beta chain) was seen a handful of times. These data belong to a study of blood T cell repertoires in COVID-19. Study context: Samples of COVID-19 (acute and convalescent) were obtained from the United States, Italy and Spain. PBMCs, B-cell-depleted T cells, or T cells provided the cDNA or gDNA that made up the material.

Germline CDR1 reads SEHNR; CDR2 reads FQNEAQ (reference sequence). The CDR3 is 12 residues long. V was shortened by 5 bases and J by 3 bases, with 6 bases between the two germline ends. Sequencing was performed with immunoSEQ multiplex PCR; in TCRdb, only in-frame clones are kept and a portion is missing. The repertoire includes around 300,000 clones, 85% of them detected once, and approximately 12% sits in the top ten. The clonotype originates from a human donor in a cohort sampled during active COVID-19. Input material: peripheral blood. The rearrangement joins TRBV7-9 to TRBJ2-3; D is ambiguous. CDR3 residues: CASSEVTDTQYF. In nucleotides, the CDR3 is TGTGCCAGCAGCGAGGTGACAGATACGCAGTATTTT.